Listed below are T cell receptor beta chains from one sample, sequenced in a study of PD-1 blockade in mismatch repair-deficient tumors. The repertoire was sequenced with immunoSEQ multiplex PCR; TCRdb's copy has only in-frame clones and lacks some. The data hold around 48,000 clones, with about 80% observed a single time. Sequenced here: peripheral blood, sampled 4 weeks after starting pembrolizumab. The receptors here all came from an adult with mismatch repair-deficient cancer. Both conserved end residues are part of each CDR3. A D gene is named only where the DNA matches it firmly. Not every row has a clone size; where given, it reads once, few, many or a size class.

j_call: TRBJ2-7; cdr3_length: 14; d_call: NA; clone_size: NA; v_call: TRBV11-2; cdr3_aa: CASSLGRLIYEQYF; cdr3_nt: TGTGCCAGCAGCCTGGGACGGCTAATATACGAGCAGTACTTC
j_call: TRBJ2-7; cdr3_length: 15; d_call: TRBD1; clone_size: few; v_call: TRBV7-2; cdr3_aa: CASSLEGRGQYEQYF; cdr3_nt: TGTGCCAGCAGCTTAGAGGGTCGGGGACAGTACGAGCAGTACTTC
j_call: TRBJ2-5; cdr3_length: 17; d_call: TRBD2; clone_size: NA; v_call: TRBV7-9; cdr3_aa: CASMIGVVASGQETQYF; cdr3_nt: TGTGCCAGCATGATCGGGGTAGTGGCTAGCGGGCAAGAGACCCAGTACTTC
j_call: TRBJ2-1; cdr3_length: 16; d_call: TRBD1; clone_size: NA; v_call: TRBV5-1; cdr3_aa: CASSLAHTGGYNEQFF; cdr3_nt: TGCGCCAGCAGCTTGGCCCATACAGGGGGCTACAATGAGCAGTTCTTC
j_call: TRBJ2-7; cdr3_length: 15; d_call: TRBD2; clone_size: NA; v_call: TRBV29-1; cdr3_aa: CSVEGGLAGDREQYF; cdr3_nt: TGCAGCGTTGAAGGTGGACTAGCGGGAGATCGTGAGCAGTACTTC
j_call: TRBJ2-1; cdr3_length: 15; d_call: NA; clone_size: NA; v_call: TRBV6-1; cdr3_aa: CASSESGLPTNEQFF; cdr3_nt: TGTGCCAGCAGTGAGTCCGGGTTGCCCACCAATGAGCAGTTCTTC
j_call: TRBJ1-2; cdr3_length: 14; d_call: NA; clone_size: few; v_call: TRBV30; cdr3_aa: CAWSVQGGYYGYTF; cdr3_nt: TGTGCCTGGAGTGTACAGGGCGGGTACTATGGCTACACCTTC
j_call: TRBJ2-1; cdr3_length: 14; d_call: NA; clone_size: NA; v_call: TRBV6-5; cdr3_aa: CASSYRASPQKQFF; cdr3_nt: TGTGCCAGCAGTTACCGAGCTAGCCCACAGAAGCAGTTCTTC
j_call: TRBJ2-1; cdr3_length: 16; d_call: TRBD1; clone_size: NA; v_call: TRBV5-1; cdr3_aa: CASSDTDRAVYNEQFF; cdr3_nt: TGCGCCAGCAGCGACACGGACAGGGCGGTTTACAATGAGCAGTTCTTC
j_call: TRBJ2-1; cdr3_length: 15; d_call: TRBD2; clone_size: NA; v_call: TRBV2; cdr3_aa: CASKTTSGGGGEQFF; cdr3_nt: TGTGCCAGCAAGACGACTAGCGGGGGTGGGGGGGAGCAGTTCTTC
j_call: TRBJ1-2; cdr3_length: 13; d_call: NA; clone_size: NA; v_call: TRBV7-2; cdr3_aa: CASSFDNNYGYTF; cdr3_nt: TGTGCCAGCAGCTTTGACAATAACTATGGCTACACCTTC
j_call: TRBJ2-7; cdr3_length: 16; d_call: TRBD1; clone_size: NA; v_call: TRBV10-3; cdr3_aa: CAISEYRQGSSYEQYF; cdr3_nt: TGTGCCATCAGTGAGTATAGACAGGGGAGCTCCTACGAGCAGTACTTC
j_call: TRBJ2-1; cdr3_length: 16; d_call: TRBD2; clone_size: NA; v_call: TRBV27; cdr3_aa: CASSTLAGSTYNEQFF; cdr3_nt: TGTGCCAGCAGTACTCTAGCGGGGAGTACCTACAATGAGCAGTTCTTC
j_call: TRBJ1-1; cdr3_length: 16; d_call: TRBD1; clone_size: NA; v_call: TRBV11-3; cdr3_aa: CASSSGTGVMNTEAFF; cdr3_nt: TGTGCCAGCAGCTCCGGGACAGGGGTAATGAACACTGAAGCTTTCTTT
j_call: TRBJ1-1; cdr3_length: 13; d_call: NA; clone_size: NA; v_call: TRBV18; cdr3_aa: CASSYNAGAEAFF; cdr3_nt: TGTGCCAGCTCCTATAATGCAGGGGCTGAAGCTTTCTTT
j_call: TRBJ1-1; cdr3_length: 12; d_call: TRBD1; clone_size: NA; v_call: TRBV29-1; cdr3_aa: CSVGTGETEAFF; cdr3_nt: TGCAGCGTTGGGACAGGGGAGACTGAAGCTTTCTTT
j_call: TRBJ2-2; cdr3_length: 16; d_call: TRBD1; clone_size: NA; v_call: TRBV7-6; cdr3_aa: CASSPLTGTNTGELFF; cdr3_nt: TGTGCCAGCAGCCCCTTGACAGGGACGAACACCGGGGAGCTGTTTTTT
j_call: TRBJ2-6; cdr3_length: 17; d_call: TRBD1; clone_size: few; v_call: TRBV7-9; cdr3_aa: CASSPRQGPSGANVLTF; cdr3_nt: TGTGCCAGCAGCCCTAGACAGGGGCCCTCTGGGGCCAACGTCCTGACTTTC
j_call: TRBJ2-7; cdr3_length: 15; d_call: NA; clone_size: few; v_call: TRBV7-9; cdr3_aa: CASSFGAGGGHEQYF; cdr3_nt: TGTGCCAGCAGCTTCGGGGCAGGGGGGGGTCACGAGCAGTACTTC
j_call: TRBJ2-4; cdr3_length: 15; d_call: TRBD2; clone_size: NA; v_call: TRBV14; cdr3_aa: CASSPTTGGKNIQYF; cdr3_nt: TGTGCCAGCAGCCCGACAACGGGGGGCAAAAACATTCAGTACTTC
j_call: TRBJ2-3; cdr3_length: 13; d_call: NA; clone_size: NA; v_call: TRBV9; cdr3_aa: CASSQGPPDTQYF; cdr3_nt: TGTGCCAGCAGCCAGGGACCCCCAGATACGCAGTATTTT
j_call: TRBJ2-1; cdr3_length: 14; d_call: NA; clone_size: NA; v_call: TRBV7-3; cdr3_aa: CASSPDSSYNEQFF; cdr3_nt: TGTGCCAGCAGCCCCGACAGCTCCTACAATGAGCAGTTCTTC
j_call: TRBJ2-3; cdr3_length: 13; d_call: NA; clone_size: NA; v_call: TRBV5-4; cdr3_aa: CASSPDSAGSQYF; cdr3_nt: TGTGCCAGCAGCCCCGACTCCGCAGGGTCGCAGTATTTT
j_call: TRBJ1-2; cdr3_length: 13; d_call: NA; clone_size: NA; v_call: TRBV30; cdr3_aa: CAWIGGIGHGYTF; cdr3_nt: TGTGCCTGGATTGGGGGGATCGGTCATGGCTACACCTTC
j_call: TRBJ2-1; cdr3_length: 12; d_call: NA; clone_size: NA; v_call: TRBV6-4; cdr3_aa: CASSVSINEQFF; cdr3_nt: TGTGCCAGCAGTGTCTCGATCAATGAGCAGTTCTTC
j_call: TRBJ1-2; cdr3_length: 16; d_call: NA; clone_size: NA; v_call: TRBV9; cdr3_aa: CASAGTGRGGPNGYTF; cdr3_nt: TGTGCCAGCGCAGGGACGGGAAGAGGGGGGCCGAATGGCTACACCTTC
j_call: TRBJ1-1; cdr3_length: 13; d_call: NA; clone_size: NA; v_call: TRBV19; cdr3_aa: CASSSWGGTEAFF; cdr3_nt: TGTGCCAGTAGTTCATGGGGGGGCACTGAAGCTTTCTTT
j_call: TRBJ2-3; cdr3_length: 12; d_call: NA; clone_size: NA; v_call: TRBV6-5; cdr3_aa: CASSMGPNTQYF; cdr3_nt: TGTGCCAGCAGCATGGGACCAAATACGCAGTATTTT
j_call: TRBJ2-3; cdr3_length: 18; d_call: TRBD2; clone_size: NA; v_call: TRBV4-2; cdr3_aa: CASSQDLGGRVSPDTQYF; cdr3_nt: TGTGCCAGCAGCCAAGATCTTGGGGGGAGGGTGTCCCCAGATACGCAGTATTTT
j_call: TRBJ2-3; cdr3_length: 18; d_call: TRBD2; clone_size: NA; v_call: TRBV6-4; cdr3_aa: CASRGDSGRETSTDTQYF; cdr3_nt: TGTGCCAGCAGAGGGGATAGCGGGAGGGAAACTAGCACAGATACGCAGTATTTT
j_call: TRBJ2-5; cdr3_length: 16; d_call: TRBD2; clone_size: NA; v_call: TRBV11-2; cdr3_aa: CASSPGTSGIRETQYF; cdr3_nt: TGTGCCAGCAGCCCTGGGACTAGCGGGATTCGGGAGACCCAGTACTTC
j_call: TRBJ2-7; cdr3_length: 11; d_call: NA; clone_size: NA; v_call: TRBV19; cdr3_aa: CASQGPYEQYF; cdr3_nt: TGTGCCAGCCAAGGCCCCTACGAGCAGTACTTC
j_call: TRBJ2-7; cdr3_length: 15; d_call: TRBD2; clone_size: NA; v_call: TRBV6-5; cdr3_aa: CASSLGGRGPYEQYF; cdr3_nt: TGTGCCAGCAGTTTGGGCGGGAGAGGGCCCTACGAGCAGTACTTC
j_call: TRBJ2-4; cdr3_length: 16; d_call: NA; clone_size: NA; v_call: TRBV5-8; cdr3_aa: CASSPRQLLAKNIQYF; cdr3_nt: TGTGCCAGCAGCCCCAGACAGCTCCTAGCCAAAAACATTCAGTACTTC
j_call: TRBJ2-5; cdr3_length: 12; d_call: NA; clone_size: NA; v_call: TRBV28; cdr3_aa: CATKGDWETQYF; cdr3_nt: TGTGCCACGAAGGGAGATTGGGAGACCCAGTACTTC
j_call: TRBJ1-1; cdr3_length: 16; d_call: NA; clone_size: few; v_call: TRBV7-9; cdr3_aa: CASSGPLGGMNTEAFF; cdr3_nt: TGTGCCAGCAGCGGACCCCTGGGGGGGATGAACACTGAAGCTTTCTTT
j_call: TRBJ2-7; cdr3_length: 13; d_call: NA; clone_size: NA; v_call: TRBV18; cdr3_aa: CASSRDPVGEQYF; cdr3_nt: TGTGCCAGCTCACGAGACCCGGTCGGGGAGCAGTACTTC
j_call: TRBJ2-2; cdr3_length: 17; d_call: NA; clone_size: NA; v_call: TRBV6-1; cdr3_aa: CASSEIMGRRNTGELFF; cdr3_nt: TGTGCCAGCAGTGAAATTATGGGCAGGAGGAACACCGGGGAGCTGTTTTTT
j_call: TRBJ1-5; cdr3_length: 11; d_call: NA; clone_size: NA; v_call: TRBV6-5; cdr3_aa: CASSESGAQHF; cdr3_nt: TGTGCCAGCAGTGAATCAGGGGCCCAGCATTTT
j_call: TRBJ2-3; cdr3_length: 18; d_call: TRBD2; clone_size: NA; v_call: TRBV10-2; cdr3_aa: CASSPGTSGSLYTDTQYF; cdr3_nt: TGCGCCAGCAGTCCCGGGACTAGCGGGAGTTTGTACACAGATACGCAGTATTTT
j_call: TRBJ2-2; cdr3_length: 14; d_call: TRBD1; clone_size: NA; v_call: TRBV19; cdr3_aa: CASKGTGLRGELFF; cdr3_nt: TGTGCCTCAAAGGGGACAGGGCTCCGGGGGGAGCTGTTTTTT
j_call: TRBJ1-4; cdr3_length: 14; d_call: NA; clone_size: once; v_call: TRBV11-2; cdr3_aa: CASSPGTANEKLFF; cdr3_nt: TGTGCCAGCAGCCCCGGGACGGCCAATGAAAAACTGTTTTTT
j_call: TRBJ1-1; cdr3_length: 14; d_call: NA; clone_size: once; v_call: TRBV11-2; cdr3_aa: CASSSRVGEGEAFF; cdr3_nt: TGTGCCAGCAGCTCAAGAGTGGGTGAGGGTGAAGCTTTCTTT
j_call: TRBJ1-2; cdr3_length: 14; d_call: TRBD1; clone_size: NA; v_call: TRBV6-5; cdr3_aa: CASSQDRINYGYTF; cdr3_nt: TGTGCCAGCAGTCAGGACAGGATAAACTATGGCTACACCTTC
j_call: TRBJ2-7; cdr3_length: 15; d_call: NA; clone_size: NA; v_call: TRBV14; cdr3_aa: CASSQSLGYLYEQYF; cdr3_nt: TGTGCCAGCAGCCAGAGCCTTGGATACCTCTACGAGCAGTACTTC
j_call: TRBJ2-1; cdr3_length: 14; d_call: TRBD2; clone_size: NA; v_call: TRBV5-4; cdr3_aa: CASSLGLAKHEQFF; cdr3_nt: TGTGCCAGCAGCTTGGGACTAGCGAAACATGAGCAGTTCTTC
j_call: TRBJ2-4; cdr3_length: 15; d_call: NA; clone_size: NA; v_call: TRBV9; cdr3_aa: CASSVDGDAKNIQYF; cdr3_nt: TGTGCCAGCAGCGTAGACGGAGATGCCAAAAACATTCAGTACTTC
j_call: TRBJ2-1; cdr3_length: 13; d_call: NA; clone_size: NA; v_call: TRBV6-1; cdr3_aa: CASSSLGGIEQFF; cdr3_nt: TGTGCCAGCAGTTCCCTAGGGGGTATTGAGCAGTTCTTC
j_call: TRBJ1-2; cdr3_length: 12; d_call: NA; clone_size: NA; v_call: TRBV19; cdr3_aa: CASSMFGYGYTF; cdr3_nt: TGTGCCAGTAGTATGTTCGGGTATGGCTACACCTTC